Below, one T cell receptor beta chain is given with its context. These data are taken from a study of T cell changes during pregnancy in multiple sclerosis. In germline, CDR1 is GTSNPN, CDR2 SVGIG (reference sequence). The CDR3 consists of 13 residues. Trimming took 0 bases from V and 2 from J, leaving 7 bases between them. TCRdb keeps only in-frame clones here, not all; method: immunoSEQ multiplex PCR. The sample has about 43,000 clones, approximately 91% seen once. Material for sequencing was PBMCs (not recorded whether the cells were cultured). The chain employs TRBV30 and TRBJ1-2; D may be TRBD1 (5 bases). The source of this sequence is a female donor with multiple sclerosis, enrolled in a pregnancy study. The CDR3 region has the DNA TGTGCCTGGAGTGTATGGGGGAACTATGGCTACACCTTC. Residues: CAWSVWGNYGYTF.